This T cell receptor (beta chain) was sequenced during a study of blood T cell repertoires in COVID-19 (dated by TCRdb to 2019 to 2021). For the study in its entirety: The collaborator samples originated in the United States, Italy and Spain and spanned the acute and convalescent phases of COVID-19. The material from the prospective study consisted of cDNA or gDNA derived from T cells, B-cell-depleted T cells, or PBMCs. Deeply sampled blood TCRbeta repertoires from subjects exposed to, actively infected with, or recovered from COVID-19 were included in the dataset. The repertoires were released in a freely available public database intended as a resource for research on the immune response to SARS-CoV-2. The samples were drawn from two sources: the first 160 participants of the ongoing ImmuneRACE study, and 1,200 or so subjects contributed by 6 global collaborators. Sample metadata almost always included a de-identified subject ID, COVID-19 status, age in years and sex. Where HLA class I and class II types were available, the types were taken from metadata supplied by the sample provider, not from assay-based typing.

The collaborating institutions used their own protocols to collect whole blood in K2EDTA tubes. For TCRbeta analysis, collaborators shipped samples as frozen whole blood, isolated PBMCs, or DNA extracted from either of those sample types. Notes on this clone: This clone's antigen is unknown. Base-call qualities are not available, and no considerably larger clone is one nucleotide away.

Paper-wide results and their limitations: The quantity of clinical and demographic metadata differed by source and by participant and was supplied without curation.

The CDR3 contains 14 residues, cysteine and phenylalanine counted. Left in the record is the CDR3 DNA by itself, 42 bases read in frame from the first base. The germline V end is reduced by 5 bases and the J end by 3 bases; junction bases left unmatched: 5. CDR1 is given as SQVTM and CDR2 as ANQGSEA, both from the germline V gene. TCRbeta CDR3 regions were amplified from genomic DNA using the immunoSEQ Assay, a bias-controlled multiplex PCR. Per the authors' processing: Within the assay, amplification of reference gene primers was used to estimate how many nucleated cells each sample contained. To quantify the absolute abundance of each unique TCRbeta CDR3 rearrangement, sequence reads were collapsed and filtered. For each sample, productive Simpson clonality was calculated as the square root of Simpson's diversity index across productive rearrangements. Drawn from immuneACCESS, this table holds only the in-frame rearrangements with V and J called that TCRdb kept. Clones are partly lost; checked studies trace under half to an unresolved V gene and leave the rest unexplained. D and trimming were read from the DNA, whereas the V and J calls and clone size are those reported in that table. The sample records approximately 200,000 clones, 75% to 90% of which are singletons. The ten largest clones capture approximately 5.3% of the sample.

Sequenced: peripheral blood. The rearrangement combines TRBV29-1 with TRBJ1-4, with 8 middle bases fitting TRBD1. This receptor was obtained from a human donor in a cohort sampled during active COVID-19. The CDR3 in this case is CSVTPGGSNEKLFF. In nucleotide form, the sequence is TGCAGCGTTACACCAGGGGGCTCTAATGAAAAACTGTTTTTT.